This TCR beta chain was sequenced during a study of blood T cells in healthy people across ages. Findings and caveats of the study: With unsorted PBMCs, a conclusive comparison of naive versus antigen-experienced cells was not possible. Diversity estimates drawn from one million T cells were deemed underestimates. Long-lived donors exceeded aged donors in naive CD4+ cells and diversity.

Germline trimming cut 5 bases from V and 7 bases from J; bases unmatched to any gene: 5. The CDR3 is made up of 12 amino acids. The V gene's germline CDR1 is SGHTA and CDR2 FQGNSA. This clonotype has a handful of counts. Its specificity is unknown. Alongside a J-beta primer mix, a sample-barcoded 5' primer served in a second PCR lasting 7 to 11 cycles. TCRdb independently ran MiXCR on the 5' RACE reads; one entry per CDR3 protein. The table records hundreds of thousands of distinct CDR3 sequences, approximately 49% of them present only once. Sequences were obtained from blood. This chain connects TRBV7-2 to TRBJ2-7; the match to TRBD2 covers 7 bases. The clonotype was recovered from a woman in her fifties or sixties in good health. The CDR3, as DNA: TGTGCCAGCAGCCCCCACGGGGGGGAGCAGTACTTC. It encodes CASSPHGGEQYF.